This T cell receptor beta chain is from a study of T-cell reconstitution after alpha-beta-depleted transplantation in children (dated by TCRdb to about 2016). With regard to the full study: Using TCR repertoire profiling, the study followed T-cell immune reconstitution in a quantitative way in children after TCRalphabeta/CD19-depleted allogeneic hematopoietic cell transplantation.

Receptor libraries were prepared by PCR. TCRdb records Illumina HiSeq 2500 as the sequencer. Molecular barcoding was employed in the preparation of TCR libraries, with unique molecular identifiers being used to normalize TCRbeta repertoire quantification. TCRdb trimmed public reads at Q25 via fastp, called clones via MiXCR and kept in-frame beta chains. One record per CDR3 amino acid sequence lists the most common genes and DNA. This sample holds about 610,000 distinct CDR3 sequences; approximately 10% were observed only once. The ten largest clones take up about 4.3% of the sample. As regards this clonotype: There is no known antigen for this receptor. Per-base qualities were not stored, and no clone one base away is much larger.

V drops 6 bases and J drops 0 bases, leaving 11 bases in between. The CDR3 runs 14 amino acids, cysteine and phenylalanine included. Only the CDR3 DNA is retained, 42 bases long and in frame from the first base. CDR1 and CDR2, per the germline V gene, are SGHDN and FVKESK. In this chain, TRBV14 is recombined with TRBJ2-5; the D gene identity is not certain. The TCR originated in a human donor who donated a stem cell graft to a child with acute myeloid leukemia. The sample consisted of PBMCs from the stem cell graft donor, taken from the stem cell graft. This receptor has the CDR3 CASSPSTDQETQYF. Here is the DNA: TGTGCCAGCAGTCCAAGCACAGACCAAGAGACCCAGTACTTC. Here the CDR3 is joined to the reference TRBV14 and TRBJ2-5 genes, and the full variable domain is: EAGVTQFPSHSVIEKGQTVTLRCDPISGHDNLYWYRRVMGKEIKFLLHFVKESKQDESGMPNNRFLAERTGGTYSTLKVQPAELEDSGVYFCASSPSTDQETQYFGPGTRLLVL.